This passage covers 20 T cell receptor beta chains from one sample sequenced in a study of blood T cells in healthy people across ages. Using a J-beta primer mix together with a sample-barcoded 5' primer, a second PCR was run for roughly 7 to 12 cycles. TCRdb reprocessed the 5' RACE reads via MiXCR and lists one record per CDR3 protein. Among some 1.8 million distinct CDR3 sequences, about two fifths were seen once, and the ten largest hold under 25%. Sequenced sample: blood. All receptors derive from a human donor in good health.

CDR3 sequence reads: CASTNSGCEQYF. The CDR3 DNA follows: TGTGCCAGCACCAACTCGGGCTGCGAGCAGTACTTC. The chain has TRBV12-3 or TRBV12-4 and TRBJ2-4; D ambiguous. Gene TRBJ2-7 matches the end of the DNA better, so the J call may be wrong. The CDR3 contains 12 residues.

The table lists this clonotype with a few counts. This rearrangement joins TRBV5-1 to TRBJ1-4; 9 nucleotides align to TRBD1. Trimming cost V 0 bases and J 9 bases; bases outside gene matches: 3. The CDR3 runs to 14 residues. Germline-derived CDR1 and CDR2 are SGHRS and YFSETQ. This chain's CDR3 is CASSLGDRAKKLFF. The CDR3, as DNA: TGCGCCAGCAGCTTGGGGGACAGGGCGAAAAAACTGTTTTTT.

V usage is TRBV20-1 and J usage is TRBJ1-5, with TRBD1 as a possible D gene (5 bases). Trimming pared 3 bases from V and 2 bases from J, leaving 11 bases between. This CDR3 region has 14 residues. CDR1 is DFQATT and CDR2 is SNEGSKA in the germline V gene (reference sequence). Here the CDR3 reads CSARGREGNQPQHF. As DNA, the CDR3 is TGCAGTGCTAGGGGCAGGGAGGGCAATCAGCCCCAGCATTTT.

The rearrangement links TRBV12-3 or TRBV12-4 to TRBJ2-5; 10 nucleotides agree with TRBD2. V shed 8 bases and J 5 bases; nucleotides not matched to a gene: 5. This CDR3 region has 13 residues. CDR3 nucleotides: TGTGCCAGCGAAGCGGGGGGGCGGGAGACCCAGTACTTC. Protein product: CASEAGGRETQYF.

This clonotype was counted ten times or more. The chain employs TRBV20-1 and TRBJ1-2; TRBD1 agrees at 7 bases. The CDR3 runs to 14 residues. Germline lookup yields CDR1 DFQATT and CDR2 SNEGSKA (reference sequence). After removal of 6 bases from V and 2 bases from J, the junction contained 9 bases not matched to a gene. The CDR3 bases are TGCAGTGCCCCCGATATGGGACAGAACTATGGCTACACCTTC. Its protein is CSAPDMGQNYGYTF.

The rearrangement uses TRBV29-1 and TRBJ2-7, with 10 positions matching TRBD2. J lost 3 bases, V lost 2 bases, and 4 bases had no gene match. CDR1 is SQVTM and CDR2 is ANQGSEA in the germline V gene. The CDR3 loop spans 14 amino acids. CDR3 loop: CSVEWSSGGYEQYF. The CDR3 bases are TGCAGCGTTGAATGGTCTAGCGGGGGCTACGAGCAGTACTTC.

In this sample, this clonotype turned up a few times. A read error may account for a junction end that differs from germline. V is TRBV7-2 and J is TRBJ1-2, with D perhaps matching TRBD1 (5 bases). The germline CDR1 and CDR2 sequences are SGHTA and FQGNSA. CDR3 size: 14 residues. For the CDR3, the DNA is TGTGCCTGCAGCTTTAAACAGGAGAACTATGGCTACACCTTC. The encoded protein is CACSFKQENYGYTF.

This clonotype appeared many times. The V and J genes are TRBV20-1 and TRBJ1-1; D unresolved. Trimming pared 3 bases from V and 5 bases from J, leaving 10 bases between. The CDR3 is 12 residues long. Germline-derived CDR1 and CDR2 are DFQATT and SNEGSKA (reference sequence). CDR3 sequence reads: CSASGRETEAFF. The CDR3 DNA reads as TGCAGTGCTAGTGGGCGGGAAACTGAAGCTTTCTTT.

This clonotype was seen a few times. CDR3 residues: CASSLGELYSPLHF. CDR3 DNA: TGCGCCAGCAGCTTGGGGGAATTATATTCACCCCTCCACTTT. The chain has TRBV5-1 and TRBJ1-6; D not resolved. CDR3 length: 14 residues. Between the trimmed V and J ends, which lost 0 bases and 8 bases, there was a span of 9 bases. The germline V gene encodes CDR1 SGHRS and CDR2 YFSETQ.

This clonotype was counted a few times. J is TRBJ2-3 and V is TRBV5-1, with 8 bases fitting TRBD2. V shed 0 bases and J 2 bases; nucleotides not matched to a gene: 5. Germline CDR1 SGHRS, CDR2 YFSETQ. The CDR3 has 16 residues. The CDR3 DNA sequence: TGCGCCAGCAGCTTGGAGCCGCGGGGGGTCACAGATACGCAGTATTTT. Protein: CASSLEPRGVTDTQYF.

A few counts support this clonotype. The V call is TRBV7-2, the J call TRBJ2-3, with 8 bases that match TRBD1. J gave up 1 base and V 4 bases, and 7 bases lay outside the gene matches. The germline V gene encodes CDR1 SGHTA and CDR2 FQGNSA. CDR3 length equals 16 residues. CDR3 sequence: CASSWILGQGTDTQYF. DNA of the CDR3: TGTGCCAGCAGCTGGATCCTGGGACAGGGCACAGATACGCAGTATTTT.

Only one count was recorded for this clonotype. The rearrangement links TRBV7-9 to TRBJ2-1; 10 bases agree with TRBD2. The germline V gene has CDR1 SEHNR and CDR2 FQNEAQ (reference sequence). V lost 0 bases, J lost 9 bases, and 17 bases stayed unmatched. The CDR3 loop spans 19 amino acids. The CDR3 nucleotides read TGTGCCAGCAGCTTAGCCACGATTGCGAGCGGGGGGGAATATCGTGAGCAGTTCTTC. It specifies CASSLATIASGGEYREQFF.

This chain uses TRBV12-3 or TRBV12-4 with TRBJ1-1; no clear D. V shed 0 bases and J shed 8 bases, with 4 bases lying between them. The length of the CDR3 is 11 residues. CDR3 protein: CASSLAYEAFF. The DNA of the CDR3 is TGTGCCAGCAGTTTAGCGTACGAAGCTTTCTTT.

The table lists this clonotype with a count of one. This rearrangement joins TRBV28 to TRBJ1-2, with 9 bases identical to TRBD1. Germline assignment: CDR1 MDHEN and CDR2 SYDVKM. Unmatched junction bases numbered 9, after V lost 2 bases and J lost 5 bases. This CDR3 has 16 amino acids. CDR3 sequence reads: CASSLLPGQGEYGYTF. The CDR3 DNA is TGTGCCAGCAGTTTACTCCCGGGACAGGGAGAATATGGCTACACCTTC.

This clonotype has only one observation. V gene TRBV4-2 combines with J gene TRBJ2-7, with TRBD2 identical over 7 bases. This CDR3 contains 21 residues. Germline loops: CDR1 LGHNA, CDR2 YNFKEQ. The V and J ends lost 0 bases and 3 bases, in that order; junction bases with no gene match: 23. In DNA form, the CDR3 reads TGTGCCAGCAGCCAAGATCTCTTTTACGTGACGGGGGGTCTCCGAAACTACGAGCAGTACTTC. This gives the protein CASSQDLFYVTGGLRNYEQYF.

This clonotype was seen a handful of times. The gene calls are TRBV20-1 and TRBJ1-5, with D perhaps matching TRBD1 (6 bases). Germline CDR1 reads DFQATT; CDR2 reads SNEGSKA (reference sequence). There are 13 residues in the CDR3. V was pared by 0 bases and J by 6 bases, with 9 bases between. CDR3 nucleotides: TGCAGTGCTAGAGAGGCAGGGGTTCAGCCCCAGCATTTT. This gives the protein CSAREAGVQPQHF.

This clonotype has just a few counts. The chain links TRBV7-9 to TRBJ2-1; weak D call: TRBD1 (6 bases). Trimming removed 7 bases at V and 5 bases at J, with 15 bases between. There are 14 residues in the CDR3. Germline V gene data show CDR1 as SEHNR and CDR2 as FQNEAQ (reference sequence). The CDR3 bases are TGTGCCAGCACCTGGGGACAAGGCCACAATGAGCAGTTCTTC. This sequence encodes CASTWGQGHNEQFF.

V is TRBV4-1 and J is TRBJ2-5; D uncertain. V was pared by 0 bases and J by 5 bases, with 19 bases between. Germline lookup yields CDR1 MGHRA and CDR2 YSYEKL. The CDR3 sequence is 17 residues long. This chain's CDR3 is CASSQEVFAQRPETQYF. CDR3 nucleotide sequence: TGCGCCAGCAGCCAAGAAGTTTTTGCCCAGAGGCCGGAGACCCAGTACTTC.

The chain combines TRBV6-2 or TRBV6-3 with TRBJ2-1; tentatively, D is TRBD2 (6 bases). Between the trimmed V and J ends, which lost 6 bases and 5 bases, there was a span of 17 bases. Germline V gene lookup returns CDR1 MNHEY and CDR2 SVGEGT. The CDR3 length is 15 residues. The DNA for the CDR3 is TGTGCCAGCAGGCGCCCCCTTGTAGCGGACAATGAGCAGTTCTTC. It translates to CASRRPLVADNEQFF.

This clonotype was seen once. This chain's CDR3 is CSASDDGGFQETQYF. DNA of the CDR3: TGCAGTGCTAGTGATGACGGGGGATTCCAAGAGACCCAGTACTTC. The rearrangement joins TRBV20-1 to TRBJ2-5; D may be TRBD2 (6 bases). CDR3 length equals 15 residues. V shed 3 bases and J shed 1 base, with 15 bases lying between them. In germline, CDR1 is DFQATT, CDR2 SNEGSKA (reference sequence).